This TCR beta chain was recovered during a study of early T cells in non-severe SARS-CoV-2 infection. Study summary: Unpaired chains resulted from sequencing bulk RNA of unsorted whole blood. General observations from the study: Anti-spike CD8 responses were favored by VDJdb matching, which missed private and CD4 specificities.

Separate cDNA molecules each had unique molecular identifiers attached to them. TCRdb re-called the 5' RACE reads with MiXCR, one entry per CDR3 protein. The sample has roughly 24,000 distinct CDR3 sequences, more than 3.5% seen once. This clonotype was picked up many times. Its antigen is unidentified. The CDR3 runs to 14 residues. V was shortened by 3 bases and J by 1 base, with 12 bases between the two germline ends. Per the germline V gene, CDR1 is DFQATT and CDR2 is SNEGSKA (reference sequence). The sequencing input was whole blood. The V call is TRBV20-1, the J call TRBJ1-1; unclear D gene. This receptor was identified in an adult who was a healthcare worker with PCR-confirmed SARS-CoV-2 infection or an uninfected control (not recorded which). The CDR3 nucleotides read TGCAGTGCTAGGGCCCGTGGAGGGAACACTGAAGCTTTCTTT. Its translation is CSARARGGNTEAFF.